The entry below describes one TCR beta chain. Profiling relied on immunoSEQ multiplex PCR, and the TCRdb table lists in-frame clones only, not all of them. The data show some 170,000 clones, roughly nine tenths seen once. The sample originates from a study of blood T cell repertoires in COVID-19. CDR3 size: 14 residues. CDR1 is ENHRY, CDR2 SYGVKD, per germline. The V gene lost 3 bases and the J gene lost 6 bases, with 9 bases spanning the gap. J is TRBJ1-6 and V is TRBV10-3, with a possible D match to TRBD1 (6 bases). This TCR came from a man between 60 and 70 years old with active or convalescent COVID-19. Sequencing used peripheral blood. The CDR3 sequence: CAISELGGNSPLHF. CDR3 sequence (DNA): TGTGCCATCAGTGAATTAGGGGGTAATTCACCCCTCCACTTT.